The clone carrying this T cell receptor (beta chain) was counted only a few times. The data originate from a study of cytomegalovirus exposure and HLA in healthy donors. The CDR3 loop spans 14 amino acids. Trimming cost V 6 bases and J 5 bases; bases outside gene matches: 10. CDR1 MNHNS and CDR2 SASEGT come from the germline V gene. PCR employed 60 Vbeta and 13 Jbeta primers. Per the original methods: Approximately 11 million of tens of millions of unique TCR beta chains were shared, per a later count. The repertoire was sequenced with immunoSEQ multiplex PCR; TCRdb's copy has only in-frame clones and lacks some. Clonal size and the V and J genes are those of that table, whereas D and trimming came from the DNA. In the table there are around 130,000 clones, approximately 72% of which are singletons.

The sequence derives from a woman in her fifties or sixties in good health and CMV-seronegative. Sequenced input: PBMCs. The chain couples TRBV6-1 to TRBJ2-7; 7 bases are shared with TRBD2. The CDR3 protein is CASREGGTPDEQYF. CDR3 nucleotides: TGTGCCAGCAGAGAGGGAGGGACCCCCGACGAGCAGTACTTC.